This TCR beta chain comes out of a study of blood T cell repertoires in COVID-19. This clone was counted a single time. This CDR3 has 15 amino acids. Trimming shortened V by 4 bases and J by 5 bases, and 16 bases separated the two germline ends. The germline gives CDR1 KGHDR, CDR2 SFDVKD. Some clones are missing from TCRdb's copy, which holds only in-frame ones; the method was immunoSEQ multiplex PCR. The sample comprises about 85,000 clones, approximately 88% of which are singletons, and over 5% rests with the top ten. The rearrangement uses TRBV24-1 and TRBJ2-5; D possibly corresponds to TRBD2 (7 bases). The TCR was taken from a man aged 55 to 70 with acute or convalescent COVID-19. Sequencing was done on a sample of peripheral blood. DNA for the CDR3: TGTGCCACCAGTGACACGGGGGGCCGGGCGGAGACCCAGTACTTC. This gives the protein CATSDTGGRAETQYF.